This section outlines one T cell receptor beta chain sequence together with its context. Its antigen is still unknown. Libraries were prepared by immunoSEQ multiplex PCR; TCRdb keeps only in-frame clonotypes and omits some of them. The sample lists 100,000 to 150,000 clones, roughly 80% occurring once. Time point in this sample: baseline pretreatment blood. Specified treatment: 15 Gy SBRT to primary tumor, nephrectomy 4 weeks later. These data belong to a study of radiation and T cells in renal cell carcinoma. About the research overall: Nephrectomy followed 15 Gy stereotactic body radiation by 4 weeks. Regarding the study as a whole: From baseline, blood top tumor clonotypes peaked at 2 weeks post-radiation.

Trimming left V 6 bases short and J 3 bases short, with 11 bases between. The CDR3 is 13 amino acids. The V gene's germline CDR1 is SGHTA and CDR2 FQGTGA. This clonotype was obtained from a woman aged 55-70 years with renal cell carcinoma. Sequencing used blood, obtained from a patient whose treatment included radiotherapy and nephrectomy. The chain uses TRBV7-3 and TRBJ1-1, with D hard to call. In DNA form, the CDR3 reads TGTGCCAGCAGGGCGGCGGAGCACACTGAAGCTTTCTTT. The encoded protein is CASRAAEHTEAFF.